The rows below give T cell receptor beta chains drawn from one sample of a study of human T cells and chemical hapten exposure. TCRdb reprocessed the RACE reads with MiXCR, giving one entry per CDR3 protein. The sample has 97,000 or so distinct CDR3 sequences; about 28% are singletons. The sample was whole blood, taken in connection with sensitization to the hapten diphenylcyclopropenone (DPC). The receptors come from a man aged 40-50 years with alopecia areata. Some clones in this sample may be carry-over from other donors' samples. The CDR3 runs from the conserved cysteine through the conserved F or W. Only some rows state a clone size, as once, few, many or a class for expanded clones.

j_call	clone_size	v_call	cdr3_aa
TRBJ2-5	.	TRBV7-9	CASSAKGGAQETQYF
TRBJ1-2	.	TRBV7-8	CASSLARQGYGYTF
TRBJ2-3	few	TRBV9	CASSVAGLSTDTQYF
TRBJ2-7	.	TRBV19	CASSIADSTYEQYF
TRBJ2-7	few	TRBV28	CASWGGLAYEQYF
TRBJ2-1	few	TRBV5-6	CASSLLAGVTYNEQFF
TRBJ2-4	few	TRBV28	CASSLPGTELAKNIQYF
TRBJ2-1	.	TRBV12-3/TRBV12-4	CASSPSSGSNEQFF
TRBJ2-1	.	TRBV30	CAWSGGEVQFF
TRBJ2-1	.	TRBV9	CASSPGTSGFLYNEQFF
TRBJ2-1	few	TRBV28	CATEHGTRGGEQFF
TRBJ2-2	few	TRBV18	CASSPSSTPRTGELFF
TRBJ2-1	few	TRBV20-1	CSARESSGSGSEQFF
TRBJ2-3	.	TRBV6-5	CASSYRQDTDTQYF
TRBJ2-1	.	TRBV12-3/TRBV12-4	CASSPGLAGKNEQFF
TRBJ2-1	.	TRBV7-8	CASSTNWGAEQFF
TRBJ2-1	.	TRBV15	CATSARDSSYNEQFF
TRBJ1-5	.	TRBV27	CASSLTANQPQHF
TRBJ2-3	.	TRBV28	CASSTITRGRSTDTQYF
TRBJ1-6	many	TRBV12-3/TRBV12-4	CASSPILTGGNSPLHF
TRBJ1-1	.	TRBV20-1	CSATHTGTEAFF
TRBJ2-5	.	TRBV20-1	CSARGSGVETQYF
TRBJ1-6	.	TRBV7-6	CASSLKQINSPLHF
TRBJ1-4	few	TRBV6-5	CASSYSYPGTGNEKLFF
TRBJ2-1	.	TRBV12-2	CASRLFTGQGRAWASSSYNEQFF
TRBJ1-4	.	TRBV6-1	CASSESVAALGNEKLFF
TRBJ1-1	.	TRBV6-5	CASSSPREGRGTEAFF
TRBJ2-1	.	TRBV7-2	CASSLSSDEQFF